The subject of this entry is one TCR beta chain. Sequence at one end of the junction differs from germline and may be a read error. These data belong to a study of glioma-infiltrating T cells after dendritic cell vaccination. Generated by immunoSEQ multiplex PCR, the TCRdb table keeps only in-frame clones and is missing some. The sample comprises about 95,000 clones, roughly 84% of which are singletons, and less than 3% rests with the top ten. The CDR3 runs 13 residues. Germline V CDR1 and CDR2: MNHEY, SMNVEV (reference sequence). The sample was blood, taken before dendritic cell vaccination. This receptor was obtained from a human donor with glioblastoma. This chain uses TRBV27 with TRBJ2-1, with TRBD2 matching over 7 bases. CDR3 sequence reads: CASSLLGGRERLF. CDR3 bases: TGTGCCAGCAGTTTATTGGGTGGGAGGGAGAGGCTCTTC.